This T cell receptor (beta chain) was profiled in a study of blood T cell repertoires in COVID-19. On the study more broadly: COVID-19 samples, acute and convalescent, were from the United States, Italy and Spain. The cDNA or gDNA used as material had been derived from T cells, B-cell-depleted T cells, or PBMCs.

This CDR3 has 18 residues. V shed 7 bases and J 1 base; nucleotides not matched to a gene: 14. Germline CDR1 and CDR2: GTSNPN and SVGIG (reference sequence). Original processing notes: By means of reference gene primer amplification, nucleated cell counts were estimated. Profiling relied on immunoSEQ multiplex PCR, and the TCRdb table lists in-frame clones only, not all of them. The DNA gave D and trimming, while V, J and clone size come from that table. The sample has approximately 240,000 clones, 83% seen once. The chain couples TRBV30 to TRBJ2-5, with TRBD2 identical over 14 bases. What was sequenced was peripheral blood. The clonotype originates from a human donor in a cohort sampled during active COVID-19. This chain's CDR3 is CASSTGTSGSFVQETQYF. The CDR3 DNA follows: TGTGCCTCATCTACTGGGACTAGCGGGAGCTTTGTCCAAGAGACCCAGTACTTC.